This is a list of T cell receptor beta chains from one sample in a study of T cell responses to AZD1222 COVID-19 vaccine. Profiled with immunoSEQ multiplex PCR; TCRdb holds only in-frame clones, not every one. Of about 72,000 clones listed, roughly 84% are singletons. Sequenced here: peripheral blood, sampled on day 0 of AZD1222 vaccination. Every receptor here comes from an adult in good health. Each CDR3 is given with its conserved first and last residue. The D gene is left open where the match is weak. A row's size may be missing; if present it is once, few, many or a size class.

>.|TRBJ2-5|TRBV3-1/TRBV3-2|TRBD2
TGTGCCAGCACTACCCAAGCGGGGGGAATAGAGACCCAGTACTTC
CASTTQAGGIETQYF
>.|TRBJ1-2|TRBV30|.
TGTGCCTGGAGTACATCGGGCGTTGTCTATGGCTACACCTTC
CAWSTSGVVYGYTF
>.|TRBJ1-3|TRBV7-2|.
TGTGCCAGCAGTTCAGGGGCTACTGGAAACACCATATATTTT
CASSSGATGNTIYF
>.|TRBJ1-2|TRBV6-2/TRBV6-3|TRBD1
TGTGCCAGCAGTTCGCCGGGACAGGGCTACACCTTC
CASSSPGQGYTF
>.|TRBJ1-6|TRBV6-1|.
TGTGCCAGCAGTGATAGGGCGGTAAAGCCACCCCTCCACTTT
CASSDRAVKPPLHF
>.|TRBJ2-2|TRBV6-5|TRBD1
TGTGCCAGCAGACGGGACAGGCTGAACACCGGGGAGCTGTTTTTT
CASRRDRLNTGELFF
>.|TRBJ2-7|TRBV6-5|.
TGTGCCAGCAGGACCCAGGGGACGGCTACCGAGCAGTACTTC
CASRTQGTATEQYF
>.|TRBJ1-2|TRBV20-1|TRBD1
TGCAGTGCTAGTCAGGGACAGGGCCGTGGCTACACCTTC
CSASQGQGRGYTF
>once|TRBJ2-7|TRBV18|.
TGTGCCAGCTCAAGCAGAGGTTACAGCTCCTACGAGCAGTACTTC
CASSSRGYSSYEQYF
>.|TRBJ1-2|TRBV7-9|.
TGTGCCAGCAGCTTTAAGTCTGGGGGTAACTATGGCTACACCTTC
CASSFKSGGNYGYTF
>.|TRBJ1-2|TRBV10-3|.
TGTGCCATCAGGGGGGAGAGCGATGGCTACACCTTC
CAIRGESDGYTF
>.|TRBJ2-7|TRBV11-2|.
TGTGCCAGCAGCTTATACGGGGGCCCGTACGAGCAGTACTTC
CASSLYGGPYEQYF
>.|TRBJ1-2|TRBV24-1|TRBD1
TGTGCCACCAGCTCCGGGCAGGGGGCGTTATCTCGCGGCTACACCTTC
CATSSGQGALSRGYTF
>.|TRBJ1-1|TRBV28|.
TGTGCCAGCAATATTCCGGAGGAACGACCGAACACTGAAGCTTTCTTT
CASNIPEERPNTEAFF
>.|TRBJ1-4|TRBV2|.
TGTGCCAGCCTTAGGGGGTCTAGAGAAAAACTGTTTTTT
CASLRGSREKLFF
>.|TRBJ2-1|TRBV30|TRBD2
TGTGCCTGGAGTATAGGACTAGCCGCCTCCTACAATGAGCAGTTCTTC
CAWSIGLAASYNEQFF
>.|TRBJ2-1|TRBV18|.
TGTGCCAGCTTCCCCCTGGCGGTTTACAATGAGCAGTTCTTC
CASFPLAVYNEQFF
>.|TRBJ1-5|TRBV19|TRBD1
TGTGCCAGTAGTGCCCGACAGGGGGCCGAATCCAATCAGCCCCAGCATTTT
CASSARQGAESNQPQHF
>.|TRBJ2-7|TRBV6-5|.
TGTGCCAGCGGTCCCAGGGGAGCGTCCTACGAGCAGTACTTC
CASGPRGASYEQYF
>.|TRBJ1-2|TRBV27|.
TGTGCCAGCAGCTATCAGGGGAACGGAATTAACTATGGCTACACCTTC
CASSYQGNGINYGYTF
>.|TRBJ1-2|TRBV11-2|.
TGTGCCAGCAGCCTAGGATCGTTTTATGGCTACACCTTC
CASSLGSFYGYTF
>once|TRBJ1-1|TRBV7-9|TRBD1
TGTGCCAGCAGCCGACCGGGACAGATGAACACTGAAGCTTTCTTT
CASSRPGQMNTEAFF
>.|TRBJ1-5|TRBV30|.
TGTGCCTGGAGCGAAGGGGTACTCCTCAATCAGCCCCAGCATTTT
CAWSEGVLLNQPQHF
>.|TRBJ1-5|TRBV6-5|.
TGTGCCAGCAGTTACTCGACAACCTTAGGGCCCCAGCATTTT
CASSYSTTLGPQHF
>.|TRBJ1-3|TRBV12-5|TRBD1
TGTGCTAGTGGCAAAATGACAGGGACCGGAAACACCATATATTTT
CASGKMTGTGNTIYF
>.|TRBJ2-5|TRBV9|.
TGTGCCAGCAGCGGCGGCGGGCGGGAATGGGGAGAGACCCAGTACTTC
CASSGGGREWGETQYF
>.|TRBJ2-3|TRBV4-3|.
TGCGCCAGCAGCCAAGACTTGAACCCGGGGTGGGGCACAGATACGCAGTATTTT
CASSQDLNPGWGTDTQYF
>.|TRBJ1-2|TRBV30|.
TGTGCCTGGAGGACCCGGGGTTATGGCTACACCTTC
CAWRTRGYGYTF
>.|TRBJ2-5|TRBV4-2|.
TGTGCCAGCAGCCAAGATCTGATAGCAGAAAATGAAGGGGAGACCCAGTACTTC
CASSQDLIAENEGETQYF
>.|TRBJ1-1|TRBV6-6|TRBD1
TGTGCCAGCAGCGGACAGGGGCAAGCTTTCTTT
CASSGQGQAFF
>once|TRBJ2-5|TRBV9|.
TGTGCCAGCAGCCGAGGGGGTCTGCGGGAGACCCAGTACTTC
CASSRGGLRETQYF
>.|TRBJ1-2|TRBV3-1/TRBV3-2|.
TGTGCCAGCAGCCAAGACGGCACCTACTATGGCTACACCTTC
CASSQDGTYYGYTF
>.|TRBJ1-2|TRBV9|.
TGTGCCAGCAGCGTAGTAAGGGGGACCTATGGCTACACCTTC
CASSVVRGTYGYTF
>.|TRBJ2-7|TRBV28|TRBD1
TGTGCCAGCAGGGACAGGGTTTCCTACGAGCAGTACTTC
CASRDRVSYEQYF
>.|TRBJ2-3|TRBV19|.
TGTGCCAGTAGTATAGTAGCCGGGGATACGCAGTATTTT
CASSIVAGDTQYF
>.|TRBJ2-7|TRBV6-5|.
TGTGCCAGCAGTAGGAGGGACCTCGCCAACGAGCAGTACTTC
CASSRRDLANEQYF
>once|TRBJ1-2|TRBV28|.
TGTGCCAGCAGACCGCCCCTGACCTCCTCCTATGGCTACACCTTC
CASRPPLTSSYGYTF
>.|TRBJ2-1|TRBV3-1/TRBV3-2|.
TGTGCCAGCAGCTCAGGGTACAATGAGCAGTTCTTC
CASSSGYNEQFF
>.|TRBJ2-1|TRBV20-1|TRBD2
TGCAGTGCTACCCCCGGGAGGGAGCAGTTCTTC
CSATPGREQFF
>.|TRBJ2-3|TRBV15|TRBD1
TGTGCCACCAGCCGAGGACAGGGTGGGTTAGATACGCAGTATTTT
CATSRGQGGLDTQYF
>.|TRBJ1-5|TRBV2|.
TGTGCCAGCAGTGAAGCGTCCGGGTGGGGTCGGCCCCAGCATTTT
CASSEASGWGRPQHF
>few|TRBJ1-6|TRBV27|.
TGTGCCAGCAGTTCCCCGGACAGTAGGAATTCACCCCTCCACTTT
CASSSPDSRNSPLHF
>.|TRBJ1-5|TRBV18|.
TGTGCCAGCTCCCCTACCGGGGGCCGTCAGCCCCAGCATTTT
CASSPTGGRQPQHF
>.|TRBJ2-7|TRBV7-9|.
TGTGCCAGCAGTCGGACGGAGATCTCCTACGAGCAGTACTTC
CASSRTEISYEQYF
>.|TRBJ2-1|TRBV5-6|.
TGTGCCAGCAGTTGGGACTTCAATGAGCAGTTCTTC
CASSWDFNEQFF
>once|TRBJ1-2|TRBV12-3/TRBV12-4|.
TGTGCCAGCAGTTCCTCCTATGGCTACACCTTC
CASSSSYGYTF
>once|TRBJ1-4|TRBV5-6|.
TGTGCCAGCAGCTTGAGGTGGGACGGCAATGAAAAACTGTTTTTT
CASSLRWDGNEKLFF
>.|TRBJ1-4|TRBV19|.
TGTGCCAGTACCCCGACGGTAACTAATGAAAAACTGTTTTTT
CASTPTVTNEKLFF
>.|TRBJ1-5|TRBV5-4|.
TGTGCCAGCAGCTTGGACAGTGATCAGCCCCAGCATTTT
CASSLDSDQPQHF
>.|TRBJ2-7|TRBV20-1|.
TGCAGTGCTAGAGATGAGGTCGAGCAGTACTTC
CSARDEVEQYF
>.|TRBJ2-5|TRBV28|.
TGTGCCAGCAGGACTCCTCAAGAGACCCAGTACTTC
CASRTPQETQYF
>.|TRBJ1-5|TRBV20-1|.
TGCAGTGCTAGTCGGGCCAGGGCGAGCAATCAGCCCCAGCATTTT
CSASRARASNQPQHF
>.|TRBJ1-1|TRBV7-2|TRBD1
TGTGCCAGCAGGGAGGGACAGGGGAACACTGAAGCTTTCTTT
CASREGQGNTEAFF
>.|TRBJ1-6|TRBV4-3|TRBD1
TGCGCCAGCAGCCGAGCCCAGACAGGGCCCCTCCACTTT
CASSRAQTGPLHF
>.|TRBJ1-1|TRBV5-1|.
TGCGCCAGCAGCTTGGTTCAACAGAACACTGAAGCTTTCTTT
CASSLVQQNTEAFF
>.|TRBJ1-5|TRBV28|.
TGTGCCAGCAGCAACCCGTCTCAGCCCCAGCATTTT
CASSNPSQPQHF
>.|TRBJ2-7|TRBV7-2|.
TGTGCCAGCAGCTTAAGTGGCGGGCCCTACGAGCAGTACTTC
CASSLSGGPYEQYF